These T cell receptor beta chains were read from a single sample in a study of blood T cell repertoires in COVID-19. The data were produced by immunoSEQ multiplex PCR, yet TCRdb's version contains in-frame clones alone and is incomplete. The sample lists around 150,000 clones; about three quarters were seen once. The sample taken for sequencing was peripheral blood. All receptors come from a man over 45 with acute or convalescent COVID-19. The CDR3 runs from the conserved cysteine through the conserved F or W. Each record gives: V gene, clone size, J gene, CDR3 protein. Rows may omit the clone size; those that give it use once, few, many or a size class.

>TRBV19|NA|TRBJ1-5
CASSPGTGNRNQPQHF
>TRBV29-1|NA|TRBJ1-2
CSVTTGLLGYTF
>TRBV29-1|NA|TRBJ2-1
CSVPYGPGQGSEQFF
>TRBV30|NA|TRBJ1-1
CAWGQNTEAFF
>TRBV6-6|once|TRBJ2-5
CASSYSHPDQETQYF
>TRBV5-4|NA|TRBJ1-1
CASSASPTGNTEAFF
>TRBV30|NA|TRBJ1-6
CAWSVWRSVGSPLHF
>TRBV29-1|few|TRBJ2-3
CSAAGGSVGTQYF
>TRBV7-9|NA|TRBJ2-1
CASSLASGANNEQFF
>TRBV6-1|few|TRBJ1-1
CASSLRDTEAFF
>TRBV2|NA|TRBJ1-2
CASKIQGGSYGYTF
>TRBV6-5|NA|TRBJ2-2
CASSYPTGVGTGELFF
>TRBV18|once|TRBJ1-2
CASSPATRASLYGYTF
>TRBV5-1|NA|TRBJ2-2
CASSRGQGAGELFF
>TRBV7-2|NA|TRBJ2-5
CASSLAGRETQYF
>TRBV4-1|NA|TRBJ1-2
CASSQLLDRGKDYGYTF
>TRBV10-3|NA|TRBJ1-6
CAISEPGTGWDSLHF
>TRBV11-3|NA|TRBJ2-3
CASSADYRSTDTQYF
>TRBV29-1|once|TRBJ2-3
CSVRLAGGADTQYF
>TRBV24-1|NA|TRBJ2-7
CATSDSGRQAGQYF
>TRBV18|NA|TRBJ1-3
CASSPNPGQFSGNTIYF
>TRBV5-8|NA|TRBJ2-2
CASSLFRVNTGELFF
>TRBV5-1|NA|TRBJ1-3
CASSFDAAVNGNTIYF
>TRBV2|NA|TRBJ2-1
CASSERLGNEQFF
>TRBV7-2|few|TRBJ1-2
CASSLNPGGGYTF
>TRBV10-1|NA|TRBJ2-5
CASSDRQDPQETQYF
>TRBV5-1|NA|TRBJ2-2
CASSLAPLAGDANTGELFF
>TRBV5-1|NA|TRBJ1-1
CASSDTTGSFF
>TRBV6-6|NA|TRBJ2-5
CASSSPGSGAETQYF